The 21 T cell receptor beta chains presented below share a single source sample, sequenced in a study of monozygotic twins with inflammatory bowel disease. TCRdb reprocessed the 5' RACE reads and reports one entry per CDR3 protein, with no DNA. In all, the sample yields approximately 200,000 distinct CDR3 sequences. The specimen sequenced was blood. The receptors stem from a human donor with ulcerative colitis or Crohn's disease, or a healthy co-twin of an affected twin (not recorded which).

CDR3 in amino acids: CASSQGSLGYGYTF. This chain links TRBV3-1 with TRBJ1-2. This CDR3 has 14 amino acids. Per germline, CDR1 LGHDT and CDR2 YNNKEL (reference sequence).

The chain joins TRBV5-1 to TRBJ2-5. CDR3 length: 12 residues. CDR1 and CDR2 from the germline V gene are SGHRS and YFSETQ. CDR3 region: CASSLVLETQYF.

This chain links TRBV15 with TRBJ2-5; TCRdb proposes TRBD2, but this gene call is untestable without DNA. CDR3 length equals 17 residues. Germline loops: CDR1 LNHNV, CDR2 YYDKDF (reference sequence). This CDR3 reads CATSRETSGGVRETQYF.

The chain is built from TRBV29-1 and TRBJ2-2; checking the TCRdb D call of TRBD1 is not possible without DNA. The CDR3 spans 14 residues. CDR1 SQVTM and CDR2 ANQGSEA come from the germline V gene. The CDR3 spells CSVEPGTNTGELFF.

The chain couples TRBV5-1 to TRBJ1-1; no DNA is available, so the TRBD1 call from TCRdb remains unchecked. Germline-derived CDR1 and CDR2 are SGHRS and YFSETQ. CDR3 size: 14 residues. Here the CDR3 reads CASSLGGPGAEAFF.

The chain couples TRBV7-2 to TRBJ2-1; TCRdb outputs TRBD2, but without DNA this stays unchecked. The germline V gene encodes CDR1 SGHTA and CDR2 FQGNSA. The CDR3 sequence is 16 residues long. CDR3 sequence reads: CASSLVLGGVYNEQFF.

The rearrangement links TRBV5-1 to TRBJ1-1; without DNA, the TCRdb call of TRBD1 cannot be checked. Per the germline V gene, CDR1 is SGHRS and CDR2 is YFSETQ. This CDR3 has 17 residues. This CDR3 reads CASSLAPSGQGNTEAFF.

The CDR3 sequence: CASSHLNTEAFF. This chain uses TRBV5-6 with TRBJ1-1. CDR1 is SGHDT, CDR2 YYEEEE, per germline. The CDR3 is 12 residues long.

The genes are TRBV6-6 and TRBJ1-1; the D gene TCRdb calls, TRBD1, cannot be checked with no DNA. Germline V gene data show CDR1 as MNHNY and CDR2 as SVGAGI (reference sequence). This CDR3 has 12 amino acids. CDR3: CASSMGGTEAFF.

The chain joins TRBV3-1 to TRBJ2-7; TCRdb lists TRBD1, though no DNA is available to test this call. Germline assignment: CDR1 LGHDT and CDR2 YNNKEL (reference sequence). The CDR3 runs to 16 residues. This chain's CDR3 is CASSQVFRQGSDEQYF.

This chain uses TRBV28 with TRBJ1-5; TCRdb's D call of TRBD1 is untestable without DNA. The CDR3 loop spans 15 amino acids. Looked up from germline, CDR1 is MDHEN and CDR2 is SYDVKM. CDR3 amino acids: CASRSQGVVGQPQHF.

The J gene is TRBJ2-1, the V gene TRBV6-5. The CDR3 spans 15 residues. Germline V CDR1 and CDR2: MNHEY, SVGAGI. The CDR3 loop reads CASSFFLDGDNEQFF.

The V call is TRBV3-1, the J call TRBJ1-1. The germline gives CDR1 LGHDT, CDR2 YNNKEL (reference sequence). The CDR3 is made up of 15 amino acids. The CDR3 sequence: CASSPRAGLNTEAFF.

This rearrangement joins TRBV29-1 to TRBJ2-3; the TRBD1 assignment by TCRdb is unverifiable without DNA. The CDR3 consists of 14 residues. The V gene's germline CDR1 is SQVTM and CDR2 ANQGSEA. CDR3 loop: CSVPGQGSTDTQYF.

The chain is built from TRBV20-1 and TRBJ2-7; TCRdb calls TRBD1, which cannot be checked without DNA. CDR1 is DFQATT and CDR2 is SNEGSKA in the germline V gene (reference sequence). This CDR3 has 13 residues. The CDR3 here is CSAIPRGPYEQYF.

V usage is TRBV6-2 or TRBV6-3 and J usage is TRBJ2-1; TCRdb calls TRBD1, which cannot be checked without DNA. Per the germline V gene, CDR1 is MNHEY and CDR2 is SVGEGT. The CDR3 consists of 14 residues. This chain's CDR3 is CASSFNVPGPGQFF.

CDR3 loop: CASSSVTARNTEAFF. The V and J genes are TRBV5-5 and TRBJ1-1; checking the TCRdb D call of TRBD1 is not possible without DNA. The CDR3 is 15 amino acids. CDR1 SGHKS and CDR2 YYEKEE come from the germline V gene (reference sequence).

The chain is built from TRBV3-1 and TRBJ2-1; TCRdb reports TRBD1, a call that lacks DNA to check it against. Germline V CDR1 and CDR2: LGHDT, YNNKEL (reference sequence). The CDR3 is made up of 19 amino acids. CDR3 protein: CASSQVPLPLADSYNEQFF.

This sequence joins TRBV20-1 and TRBJ2-5. The length of the CDR3 is 14 residues. Germline CDR1 is DFQATT and CDR2 is SNEGSKA (reference sequence). This chain's CDR3 is CSARGRGSAETQYF.

The rearrangement uses TRBV3-1 and TRBJ2-6. The CDR3 is 16 residues long. Germline V gives CDR1 LGHDT, CDR2 YNNKEL (reference sequence). CDR3 amino acids: CASSQGKRYGANVLTF.

This sequence joins TRBV6-2 or TRBV6-3 and TRBJ2-4; with no DNA, the TCRdb D assignment of TRBD2 cannot be verified. The CDR3 runs 15 residues. Germline CDR1 MNHEY, CDR2 SVGEGT. CDR3 sequence: CASSSGTSGRHIQYF.